This TCR beta chain derives from a study of tumor-infiltrating lymphocytes in primary liver carcinoma. Synthesis of TCR beta cDNA was carried out from about 540 ng total RNA with a constant-region primer. Three nested multiplex PCR rounds, a slightly modified ARM-PCR method, built the TCR beta libraries. The first two PCR rounds used TRBV1-TRBV30 primers with a Cbeta primer, roughly 10 cycles each. TCRdb recomputed calls from the multiplex PCR reads with MiXCR, one row per CDR3 protein. This table has nearly 50,000 distinct CDR3 sequences, roughly 77% appearing once. Germline assignment: CDR1 SGHAT and CDR2 FQNNGV. The CDR3 sequence is 14 residues long. Note on this clonotype: The germline gene is not matched at one end of the junction; a read error may be the cause.

For each extraction, RNA and DNA were obtained together from approximately 20-30 mg of unsorted bulk tissue. The rearrangement links TRBV11-2 to TRBJ1-4; tentatively, D is TRBD1 (6 bases). This TCR came from a man in his forties or fifties with primary liver carcinoma and hepatitis B virus infection. The sample comprised liver tumor tissue from sampling region 3. Regarding subset: tumor region T3, left-lateral pole. The DNA of the CDR3 is TGCGCCGCCAGCTTAGAGGTTGGGGACAAAAAACTGTTTTTT. It yields the protein CAASLEVGDKKLFF.